Detailed here is one TCR beta chain. What it recognizes is unknown. A much larger clone lies a single base off, so this may be a read error. The sample is drawn from a study of post-analysis software for immune sequencing data. At the level of the study: Included courses were relapsing-remitting and secondary progressive multiple sclerosis; progressive-relapsing multiple sclerosis was also included.

Libraries were made from TCR beta cDNA, and they carried unique molecular identifiers. TCRdb called the PCR reads again in MiXCR, with one record for every CDR3 protein. The sample has some 260,000 distinct CDR3 sequences, approximately 34% seen once. Germline CDR1 SGHRS, CDR2 YFSETQ. The V and J ends lost 3 bases and 2 bases respectively, with 11 bases between them. CDR3 size: 14 residues. Study-wide results and caveats: Patients showed TRBV5-6, TRBV5-1 and TRBV20-1 among a handful of TRBV segments more frequent than in controls. For normalized Chao1 diversity, multiple sclerosis patients scored significantly lower than controls did.

Sequenced: blood. The rearrangement uses TRBV5-1 and TRBJ2-5; D possibly corresponds to TRBD2 (5 bases). This clonotype was obtained from a girl aged 5 to 17 with multiple sclerosis. The CDR3 spells CASSCQAEQETQYF. The DNA of the CDR3 is TGCGCCAGCAGCTGCCAAGCGGAACAAGAGACCCAGTACTTC.